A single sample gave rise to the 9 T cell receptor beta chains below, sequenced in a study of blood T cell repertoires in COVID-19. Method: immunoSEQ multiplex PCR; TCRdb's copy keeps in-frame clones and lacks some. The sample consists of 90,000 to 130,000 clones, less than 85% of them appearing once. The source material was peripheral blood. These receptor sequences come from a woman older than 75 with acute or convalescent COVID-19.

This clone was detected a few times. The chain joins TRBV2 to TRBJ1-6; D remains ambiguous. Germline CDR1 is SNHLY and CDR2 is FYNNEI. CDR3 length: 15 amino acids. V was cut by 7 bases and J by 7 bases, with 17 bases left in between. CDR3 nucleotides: TGTGCCAGCACCGACGACTCGGGCGGGAATTCACCCCTCCACTTT. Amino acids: CASTDDSGGNSPLHF.

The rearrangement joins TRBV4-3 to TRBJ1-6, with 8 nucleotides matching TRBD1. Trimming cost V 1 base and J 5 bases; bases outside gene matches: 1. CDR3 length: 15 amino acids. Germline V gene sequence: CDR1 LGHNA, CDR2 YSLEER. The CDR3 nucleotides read TGCGCCAGCAGCCAAGGACAGGGGCATAATTCACCCCTCCACTTT. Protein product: CASSQGQGHNSPLHF.

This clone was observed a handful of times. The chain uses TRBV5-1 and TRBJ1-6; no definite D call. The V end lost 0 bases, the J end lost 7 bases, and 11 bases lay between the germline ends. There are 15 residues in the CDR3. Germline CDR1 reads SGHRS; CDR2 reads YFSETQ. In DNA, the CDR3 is TGCGCCAGCAGCTTGGATCTGGCCAAGAATTCACCCCTCCACTTT. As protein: CASSLDLAKNSPLHF.

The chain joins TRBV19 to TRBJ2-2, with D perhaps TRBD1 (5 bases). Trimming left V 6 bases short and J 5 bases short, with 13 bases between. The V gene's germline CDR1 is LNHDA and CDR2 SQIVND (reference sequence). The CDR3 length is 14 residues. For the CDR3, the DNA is TGTGCCAGTAGGAGGCAGGGTTGGACCGGGGAGCTGTTTTTT. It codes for CASRRQGWTGELFF. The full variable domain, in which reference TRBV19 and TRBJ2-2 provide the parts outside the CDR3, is DGGITQSPKYLFRKEGQNVTLSCEQNLNHDAMYWYRQDPGQGLRLIYYSQIVNDFQKGDIAEGYSVSREKKESFPLTVTSAQKNPTAFYLCASRRQGWTGELFFGEGSRLTVL.

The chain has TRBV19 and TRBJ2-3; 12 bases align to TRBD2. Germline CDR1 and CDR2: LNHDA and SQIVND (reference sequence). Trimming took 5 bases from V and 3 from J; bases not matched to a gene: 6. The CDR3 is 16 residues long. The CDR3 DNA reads TGTGCCAGTAGTGCCCGACTAGCGGGAGCGACAGATACGCAGTATTTT. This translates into CASSARLAGATDTQYF.

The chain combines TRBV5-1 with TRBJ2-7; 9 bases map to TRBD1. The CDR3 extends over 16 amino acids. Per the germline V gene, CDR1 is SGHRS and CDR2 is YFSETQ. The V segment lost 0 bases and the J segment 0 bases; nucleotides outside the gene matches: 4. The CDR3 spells CASSLVGQGSSYEQYF. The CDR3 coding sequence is TGCGCCAGCAGCTTGGTCGGACAGGGGAGCTCCTACGAGCAGTACTTC.

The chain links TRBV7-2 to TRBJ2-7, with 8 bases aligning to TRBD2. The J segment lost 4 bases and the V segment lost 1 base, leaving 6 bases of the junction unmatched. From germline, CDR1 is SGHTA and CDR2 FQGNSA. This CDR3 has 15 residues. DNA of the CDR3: TGTGCCAGCAGCTTAGTGTCAGCGGGAGTATACGAGCAGTACTTC. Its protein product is CASSLVSAGVYEQYF.

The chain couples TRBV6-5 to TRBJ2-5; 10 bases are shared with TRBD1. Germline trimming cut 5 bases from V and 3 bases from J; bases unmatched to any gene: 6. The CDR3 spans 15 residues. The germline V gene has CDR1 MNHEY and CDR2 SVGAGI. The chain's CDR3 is CASSLLGTGEETQYF. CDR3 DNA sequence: TGTGCCAGCAGTCTCCTGGGGACAGGGGAAGAGACCCAGTACTTC.

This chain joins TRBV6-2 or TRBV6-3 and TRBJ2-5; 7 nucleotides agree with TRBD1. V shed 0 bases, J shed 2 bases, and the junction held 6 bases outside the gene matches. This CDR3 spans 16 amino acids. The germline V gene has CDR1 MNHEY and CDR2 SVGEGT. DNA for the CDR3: TGTGCCAGCAGTTACTCGACAGGGCCCGGGCAAGAGACCCAGTACTTC. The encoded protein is CASSYSTGPGQETQYF.